This is a list of T cell receptor beta chains from one sample in a study of blood T cell repertoires in COVID-19. Generated by immunoSEQ multiplex PCR, the TCRdb table keeps only in-frame clones and is missing some. Here the sample spans tens of thousands of clones, less than 95% being singletons. Specimen: peripheral blood. The receptor source for this set is a woman between 50 and 59 years old in a cohort sampled during active COVID-19. CDR3s include the opening cysteine and the closing phenylalanine or tryptophan. The D gene is left open where the match is weak. Where a row states a size, it is once, few, many or the class of an expanded clone; other rows omit it.

D | J | size | V | CDR3 | DNA
- | TRBJ2-5 | - | TRBV10-3 | CAISSRTGRDQETQYF | TGTGCCATCAGTTCTAGGACAGGGAGGGACCAAGAGACCCAGTACTTC
- | TRBJ1-1 | - | TRBV28 | CASSSQPGGTEAFF | TGTGCCAGCAGCTCTCAACCCGGGGGCACTGAAGCTTTCTTT
TRBD2 | TRBJ2-7 | - | TRBV2 | CASSAWGEGEQYF | TGTGCCAGCAGTGCCTGGGGGGAGGGCGAGCAGTACTTC
- | TRBJ1-1 | - | TRBV27 | CASSLSRVGDTEAFF | TGTGCCAGCAGTTTATCCCGAGTCGGGGACACTGAAGCTTTCTTT
TRBD1 | TRBJ2-2 | - | TRBV3-1/TRBV3-2 | CASTSTGVYTGELFF | TGTGCCAGCACCTCGACAGGGGTGTACACCGGGGAGCTGTTTTTT
- | TRBJ2-7 | - | TRBV29-1 | CSVGDTAYEGQYF | TGCAGCGTTGGGGACACAGCCTACGAAGGGCAGTACTTC
- | TRBJ2-1 | - | TRBV6-5 | CASSYSRSRGEQFF | TGTGCCAGCAGTTACTCGAGAAGCAGGGGTGAGCAGTTCTTC
- | TRBJ2-1 | - | TRBV30 | CAWSVFFQGGTYNEQFF | TGTGCCTGGAGTGTTTTCTTTCAGGGCGGCACCTACAATGAGCAGTTCTTC
TRBD2 | TRBJ2-5 | - | TRBV6-5 | CASSLAGDSSETQYF | TGTGCCAGCAGTTTAGCGGGGGACAGTAGCGAGACCCAGTACTTC
- | TRBJ2-3 | - | TRBV6-1 | CASSEAVVGDHTQYF | TGTGCCAGCAGTGAAGCGGTAGTAGGGGATCATACGCAGTATTTT
- | TRBJ2-1 | - | TRBV2 | CASSSGQRSYNEQFF | TGTGCCAGCAGCTCTGGACAACGCTCCTACAATGAGCAGTTCTTC
TRBD1 | TRBJ2-1 | - | TRBV9 | CASSVGGGTVNTNEQFF | TGTGCCAGCAGCGTAGGAGGTGGGACAGTTAATACCAATGAGCAGTTCTTC
- | TRBJ2-7 | - | TRBV30 | CAWTEGRYEQYF | TGTGCCTGGACAGAGGGCAGGTACGAGCAGTACTTC
TRBD2 | TRBJ2-5 | - | TRBV6-5 | CASSYEGLAETQYF | TGTGCCAGCAGTTATGAGGGACTAGCAGAGACCCAGTACTTC
TRBD2 | TRBJ2-1 | - | TRBV11-3 | CASSRLAGLQGEQFF | TGTGCCAGCTCCCGCCTAGCGGGGCTTCAGGGTGAGCAGTTCTTC
TRBD1 | TRBJ1-6 | - | TRBV2 | CASSPGQGKSPLHF | TGTGCCAGCTCCCCGGGACAGGGAAAGTCACCCCTCCACTTT
TRBD1 | TRBJ1-1 | - | TRBV30 | CAWSKGAQGNTEAFF | TGTGCCTGGAGTAAGGGGGCTCAAGGGAACACTGAAGCTTTCTTT
- | TRBJ1-2 | - | TRBV18 | CASSPPGDYYGYTF | TGTGCCAGCTCACCCCCAGGGGATTACTATGGCTACACCTTC
- | TRBJ1-5 | - | TRBV2 | CASGYPRQLNQPQHF | TGTGCCAGCGGTTACCCTAGACAGCTTAATCAGCCCCAGCATTTT
- | TRBJ1-2 | - | TRBV28 | CASLFYRGGYTF | TGTGCCAGCCTATTCTACCGGGGAGGCTACACCTTC
- | TRBJ1-5 | - | TRBV2 | CASTRSSNQPQHF | TGTGCCAGCACCAGGTCCAGCAATCAGCCCCAGCATTTT
TRBD2 | TRBJ2-2 | - | TRBV27 | CASSFGLAGGRGGELFF | TGTGCCAGCAGTTTCGGCCTAGCGGGAGGGCGGGGCGGGGAGCTGTTTTTT
TRBD1 | TRBJ2-3 | - | TRBV27 | CASSLGQGAKDTQYF | TGTGCCAGCAGTTTGGGACAGGGGGCGAAAGATACGCAGTATTTT
- | TRBJ1-2 | few | TRBV4-1 | CASSQETVYGYTF | TGCGCCAGCAGCCAAGAGACAGTCTATGGCTACACCTTC
TRBD2 | TRBJ2-3 | - | TRBV19 | CASSGLAANTQYF | TGTGCCAGTAGTGGACTAGCGGCGAATACGCAGTATTTT
TRBD1 | TRBJ1-5 | - | TRBV25-1 | CASSGQGNQPQHF | TGTGCCAGCAGCGGACAGGGCAATCAGCCCCAGCATTTT
TRBD1 | TRBJ1-2 | - | TRBV24-1 | CATSDTGTGGGYTF | TGTGCCACCAGTGACACCGGGACAGGGGGAGGCTACACCTTC
- | TRBJ2-1 | - | TRBV29-1 | CSVLSGAEYNEQFF | TGCAGCGTTCTGTCGGGAGCGGAGTACAATGAGCAGTTCTTC
TRBD1 | TRBJ1-5 | - | TRBV28 | CASSLHGTGKEEPQHF | TGTGCCAGCAGTTTACACGGGACAGGGAAGGAGGAGCCCCAGCATTTT
TRBD1 | TRBJ1-3 | - | TRBV13 | CASSLGGQGRNTIYF | TGTGCCAGCAGCTTAGGGGGACAGGGAAGAAACACCATATATTTT
TRBD1 | TRBJ1-4 | - | TRBV19 | CASSPKTGVDEKLFF | TGTGCCAGTAGTCCCAAAACAGGGGTCGATGAAAAACTGTTTTTT
- | TRBJ2-3 | - | TRBV3-1/TRBV3-2 | CASSLLRADTQYF | TGTGCCAGCAGCCTCCTCAGGGCAGATACGCAGTATTTT
- | TRBJ1-1 | - | TRBV28 | CASSFPNLNTEAFF | TGTGCCAGCAGTTTTCCCAATTTGAACACTGAAGCTTTCTTT
- | TRBJ2-3 | once | TRBV2 | CASGLVGDTDTQYF | TGTGCCAGCGGACTCGTTGGAGACACAGATACGCAGTATTTT
- | TRBJ2-2 | - | TRBV28 | CASTRTGNTGELFF | TGTGCCAGCACCCGTACGGGGAACACCGGGGAGCTGTTTTTT
- | TRBJ1-2 | once | TRBV18 | CASSDRDTQNYGYTF | TGTGCCAGCTCGGACCGGGACACTCAAAACTATGGCTACACCTTC
- | TRBJ2-1 | - | TRBV7-7 | CASSPGNSHTNEQFF | TGTGCTAGCAGCCCCGGGAACTCACATACCAATGAGCAGTTCTTC
TRBD2 | TRBJ2-7 | - | TRBV28 | CASSLGTSGTEQYF | TGTGCCAGCAGTTTGGGGACTAGCGGGACCGAGCAGTACTTC
TRBD2 | TRBJ2-1 | once | TRBV24-1 | CATSDRTSGNEQFF | TGTGCCACCAGTGACCGGACTAGCGGCAATGAGCAGTTCTTC
TRBD2 | TRBJ2-5 | - | TRBV28 | CASSWPAGGGRGETQYF | TGTGCCAGCAGTTGGCCGGCCGGCGGGGGGCGCGGAGAGACCCAGTACTTC
- | TRBJ2-1 | - | TRBV18 | CASSSTGPTYNEQFF | TGTGCCAGCTCATCAACAGGGCCCACCTACAATGAGCAGTTCTTC
- | TRBJ1-5 | - | TRBV28 | CASSLSYQPQHF | TGTGCCAGCAGTTTGTCCTATCAGCCCCAGCATTTT
TRBD1 | TRBJ1-1 | - | TRBV27 | CASTPQGASEAFF | TGTGCCAGCACCCCACAGGGGGCGTCTGAAGCTTTCTTT
- | TRBJ2-7 | - | TRBV30 | CAWSLRLADEQYF | TGTGCCTGGAGTCTCCGCCTCGCAGACGAGCAGTACTTC
- | TRBJ1-5 | - | TRBV28 | CASSFDQVNQPQHF | TGTGCCAGCAGTTTCGATCAGGTCAATCAGCCCCAGCATTTT
TRBD2 | TRBJ2-7 | - | TRBV20-1 | CSASPSSGGPSEQYF | TGCAGTGCTAGTCCCTCTAGCGGAGGTCCCAGCGAGCAGTACTTC
- | TRBJ1-3 | - | TRBV29-1 | CSVTGTRNTIYF | TGCAGCGTGACCGGGACAAGAAACACCATATATTTT
TRBD1 | TRBJ1-1 | - | TRBV6-2/TRBV6-3 | CASSYRQGQRNTEAFF | TGTGCCAGCAGTTATAGACAGGGGCAAAGGAACACTGAAGCTTTCTTT
- | TRBJ2-1 | - | TRBV9 | CASEPGGGWDEQFF | TGTGCCAGCGAGCCTGGGGGGGGCTGGGATGAGCAGTTCTTC
- | TRBJ1-4 | - | TRBV19 | CASSGLRGDGSEKLFF | TGTGCCAGTAGTGGGTTGAGGGGCGACGGGAGTGAAAAACTGTTTTTT
- | TRBJ1-1 | - | TRBV3-1/TRBV3-2 | CASSLQGNTEAFF | TGTGCCAGCAGCCTACAGGGCAACACTGAAGCTTTCTTT
- | TRBJ2-5 | - | TRBV11-1 | CASSLQYQETQYF | TGTGCCAGCAGCTTACAATACCAAGAGACCCAGTACTTC
TRBD1 | TRBJ1-1 | - | TRBV15 | CATSRQGASEAFF | TGTGCCACCAGCAGACAGGGGGCAAGTGAAGCTTTCTTT
- | TRBJ2-1 | - | TRBV3-1/TRBV3-2 | CASSSRVGGQFF | TGTGCCAGCAGCTCCCGCGTCGGCGGGCAGTTCTTC
TRBD2 | TRBJ2-1 | - | TRBV27 | CASSLWTPPSGNEQFF | TGTGCCAGCAGTTTATGGACTCCCCCTAGCGGCAATGAGCAGTTCTTC